Following are 24 T cell receptor beta chains from one sample sequenced in a study of regulatory T cells in long-lasting Graves disease. The sample's time point: newly diagnosed GD, antithyroid drugs for less than 3 months. RNA from PBMCs was the source of the TCR library. Construction of TCR beta libraries relied on iRepertoire HTBI primers and on Arm-PCR targeting CDR3 regions. TCRdb reprocessed the multiplex PCR reads via MiXCR and lists one record per CDR3 protein. The repertoire holds 450,000 to 600,000 distinct CDR3 sequences, with about 17% as singletons. This sample was shared with a second study, whose subject was T cells in Graves' hyperthyroidism and ophthalmopathy.

Sequencing used peripheral blood mononuclear cells (PBMCs), obtained at new diagnosis, from a patient treated with antithyroid drugs. The receptors shown here come from a man aged 40-50 years with Graves disease.

This clonotype has a count of ten or more. At one of its ends the junction is not consistent with the germline gene, which may arise from a read error. The genes are TRBV7-9 and TRBJ2-1, with TRBD2 identical over 11 bases. Germline V CDR1 and CDR2: SEHNR, FQNEAQ (reference sequence). The CDR3 is made up of 15 amino acids. The DNA for the CDR3 is TGTGCCAGCAGTTTAGCGGGAGGGCCGAGCAATGAGCAGTTCTTC. Protein sequence: CASSLAGGPSNEQFF.

This clonotype occurred once. A single base separates this from a much larger clone, so it may be a read error. The chain uses TRBV28 and TRBJ2-1, with 8 bases aligning to TRBD2. CDR3 length: 12 amino acids. Germline V gene data show CDR1 as MDHEN and CDR2 as SYDVKM. V was pared by 4 bases and J by 14 bases, with 7 bases of the junction left unmatched. The CDR3 sequence is CASSSGGAGEFF. CDR3 bases: TGTGCCAGCAGTTCCGGAGGAGCGGGAGAGTTCTTC.

This clonotype was seen at least ten times. The rearrangement uses TRBV11-2 and TRBJ1-2; 7 bases line up with TRBD1. V shed 0 bases, J shed 4 bases, and the junction held 5 bases outside the gene matches. In germline, CDR1 is SGHAT, CDR2 FQNNGV. The CDR3 has 15 amino acids. The DNA of the CDR3 is TGTGCCAGCAGCTTAGACCCACAGGGGAGCTATGGCTACACCTTC. Amino acid sequence: CASSLDPQGSYGYTF.

This clonotype has at least ten counts. The chain combines TRBV5-1 with TRBJ1-2, with 12 bases matching TRBD1. This CDR3 contains 17 residues. Germline loops: CDR1 SGHRS, CDR2 YFSETQ. V gave up 4 bases and J gave up 2 bases; unmatched junction bases: 9. The CDR3 bases are TGCGCCAGCAGCCGGTCGGGACAGGGGGCGCGAAACTATGGCTACACCTTC. This codes for CASSRSGQGARNYGYTF.

This clonotype was detected many times. The chain combines TRBV12-3 or TRBV12-4 with TRBJ2-1, with 8 positions matching TRBD2. J gave up 0 bases and V 6 bases, and 4 bases lay outside the gene matches. This CDR3 is built from 15 residues. CDR3 in amino acids: CASRISGSSYNEQFF. The DNA for the CDR3 is TGTGCCAGCAGAATAAGCGGGAGCTCCTACAATGAGCAGTTCTTC.

V is TRBV20-1 and J is TRBJ1-3, with D perhaps matching TRBD1 (5 bases). This CDR3 has 13 amino acids. V shed 0 bases and J shed 4 bases, with 7 bases lying between them. CDR1 is DFQATT, CDR2 SNEGSKA, per germline (reference sequence). In DNA, the CDR3 is TGCAGTGCTAGAGATTGGGGGGGAAACACCATATATTTT. Translated: CSARDWGGNTIYF.

V and J are TRBV24-1 and TRBJ2-5; TRBD2 might be the D (5 bases). The germline V gene has CDR1 KGHDR and CDR2 SFDVKD. The V end was cut by 3 bases, the J end by 4 bases, with 14 bases between. The CDR3 totals 15 residues. The CDR3: CATSDPTPRVETQYF. The CDR3 nucleotides are TGTGCCACCAGTGATCCCACGCCGAGGGTAGAGACCCAGTACTTC.

This clonotype was counted many times. This chain uses TRBV10-3 with TRBJ2-7, with 10 bases lining up with TRBD1. Trimming took 4 bases from V and 2 from J; bases not matched to a gene: 2. The CDR3 is 14 amino acids. CDR1 and CDR2 from the germline V gene are ENHRY and SYGVKD. The CDR3 nucleotides are TGTGCCATCAGTGGGGACAGGGGAGCCTACGAGCAGTACTTC. Translated: CAISGDRGAYEQYF.

The V call is TRBV20-1, the J call TRBJ2-1, with 15 bases aligning to TRBD2. The J segment lost 7 bases and the V segment lost 5 bases, leaving 9 bases of the junction unmatched. The germline CDR1 and CDR2 sequences are DFQATT and SNEGSKA (reference sequence). The CDR3 loop spans 16 amino acids. The CDR3, as DNA: TGCAGTGCTCCCGGACTAGCGGGAGGGCGGAGGAATGAGCAGTTCTTC. It specifies CSAPGLAGGRRNEQFF.

This clonotype was found a few times. The chain uses TRBV6-5 and TRBJ2-5; the D call may be TRBD1 or TRBD2 (5 bases each). Trimming took off 1 base at V and 4 bases at J, with 10 bases between the two ends. The CDR3 runs 14 residues. Germline CDR1 and CDR2: MNHEY and SVGAGI. The CDR3 bases are TGTGCCAGCAGTTACTACGGGGCAACAGAGACCCAGTACTTC. Amino acid sequence: CASSYYGATETQYF.

The rearrangement links TRBV3-1 to TRBJ2-4; 11 nucleotides line up with TRBD1. After removal of 4 bases from V and 2 bases from J, the junction contained 10 bases not matched to a gene. Germline V lookup: CDR1 LGHDT, CDR2 YNNKEL (reference sequence). The CDR3 is made up of 18 amino acids. CDR3 bases: TGTGCCAGCAGCCCAACCCCCGGACAGGGGGCAACCAAAAACATTCAGTACTTC. Translation gives CASSPTPGQGATKNIQYF.

This CDR3 is CASSLTRAIEQYF. The CDR3 DNA reads TGTGCCAGCAGCTTGACTAGGGCGATCGAGCAGTACTTC. V and J are TRBV7-2 and TRBJ2-7; D may be TRBD2 (6 bases). CDR3 size: 13 residues. V lost 3 bases, J lost 6 bases, and 12 bases lay in between. Germline V lookup: CDR1 SGHTA, CDR2 FQGNSA. The variable domain in full, with the rest retrieved from reference TRBV7-2 and TRBJ2-7, is GAGVSQSPSNKVTEKGKDVELRCDPISGHTALYWYRQSLGQGLEFLIYFQGNSAPDKSGLPSDRFSAERTGGSVSTLTIQRTQQEDSAVYLCASSLTRAIEQYFGPGTRLTVT.

There are many counts of this clonotype. The genes are TRBV4-1 and TRBJ1-1; 8 positions match TRBD1. CDR3 size: 18 residues. CDR1 and CDR2 from the germline V gene are MGHRA and YSYEKL. V shed 0 bases and J 4 bases; nucleotides not matched to a gene: 13. This CDR3 reads CASSQDQTHRGIGTEAFF. CDR3 coding DNA: TGCGCCAGCAGCCAAGATCAGACCCACAGGGGGATTGGCACTGAAGCTTTCTTT.

About this clonotype: Compared with germline, one end of the junction differs, possibly owing to a read error. The CDR3 coding sequence is TGTGCCAGCCGCGTAGTGGGGGGAGGACCCCCTGAGGAGCAGTACTTC. This sequence encodes CASRVVGGGPPEEQYF. The chain combines TRBV9 with TRBJ2-7; maybe TRBD2 (6 bases). CDR1 and CDR2 (germline): SGDLS, YYNGEE. This CDR3 has 16 amino acids. Full variable domain (missing parts from reference TRBV9 and TRBJ2-7): DSGVTQTPKHLITATGQRVTLRCSPRSGDLSVYWYQQSLDQGLQFLIQYYNGEERAKGNILERFSAQQFPDLHSELNLSSLELGDSALYFCASRVVGGGPPEEQYFGPGTRLTVT.

The rearrangement links TRBV24-1 to TRBJ2-1, with 16 positions matching TRBD2. CDR3 length: 18 residues. V lost 4 bases to trimming and J lost 7 bases; unmatched junction nucleotides: 9. The V gene's germline CDR1 is KGHDR and CDR2 SFDVKD. CDR3 DNA sequence: TGTGCCACCAGTGAAACGGGACTAGCGGGAGGGCCCAGGAATGAGCAGTTCTTC. Amino acid sequence: CATSETGLAGGPRNEQFF.

This chain uses TRBV15 with TRBJ2-1, with 7 bases matching TRBD1. Losses at the gene ends were 4 bases for V and 6 bases for J; bases not matched to a gene: 6. Germline V gene lookup returns CDR1 LNHNV and CDR2 YYDKDF (reference sequence). CDR3 length equals 14 residues. The CDR3 DNA reads TGTGCCACCAGCAAAGTCGACAGGGTCAATGAGCAGTTCTTC. This sequence encodes CATSKVDRVNEQFF.

The sample holds a few counts of this clonotype. V is TRBV28 and J is TRBJ1-1; 7 nucleotides line up with TRBD1. The length of the CDR3 is 14 residues. Trimming cost V 3 bases and J 4 bases; bases outside gene matches: 5. Germline lookup yields CDR1 MDHEN and CDR2 SYDVKM. The DNA for the CDR3 is TGTGCCAGCAGTTTCAGAGGGGGCGTCACTGAAGCTTTCTTT. This codes for CASSFRGGVTEAFF.

This clonotype has a handful of counts. One end of the junction varies from germline; a read error may be responsible. The chain employs TRBV28 and TRBJ2-1; 9 bases map to TRBD1. The CDR3 spans 14 residues. CDR1 MDHEN and CDR2 SYDVKM come from the germline V gene. The CDR3 spells CASRLWDREHERFF. The CDR3 nucleotides are TGTGCCAGCAGACTTTGGGACAGGGAACATGAGCGGTTCTTC.

This clonotype was picked up many times. The gene calls are TRBV10-2 and TRBJ2-7, with D maybe TRBD2 (6 bases). The CDR3 consists of 15 residues. Trimming shortened V by 0 bases and J by 4 bases, and 13 bases separated the two germline ends. The germline CDR1 and CDR2 sequences are WSHSY and SAAADI. The CDR3 loop reads CASSESGGSPYEQYF. In DNA form, the CDR3 reads TGCGCCAGCAGTGAGTCGGGGGGATCCCCTTACGAGCAGTACTTC.

About this clonotype itself: This may stem from a read error, because a much larger clone lies one nucleotide away. CDR3 coding DNA: TGTGCCAGCAGCCCCACAAGGGGAACGCAGTGTTTT. Translation: CASSPTRGTQCF. This chain links TRBV11-2 with TRBJ2-3; tentatively, D is TRBD1 (5 bases). Germline V gene sequence: CDR1 SGHAT, CDR2 FQNNGV. The CDR3 spans 12 residues.

This clonotype appeared many times. Compared with germline, one end of the junction differs, possibly owing to a read error. J is TRBJ1-1 and V is TRBV7-6, with D possibly TRBD1 on 5 matching bases. Germline V gene lookup returns CDR1 SGHVS and CDR2 FNYEAQ. There are 14 residues in the CDR3. In nucleotides, the CDR3 is TGTGCCAGCAGTTTAGACAGACGGAACACTGAAGCTTTCTTT. This translates into CASSLDRRNTEAFF.

The chain uses TRBV15 and TRBJ2-7; D possibly corresponds to TRBD2 (5 bases). Trimming took 3 bases from V and 3 from J, leaving 15 bases between them. The CDR3 loop spans 15 amino acids. The germline V gene has CDR1 LNHNV and CDR2 YYDKDF (reference sequence). CDR3 amino acids: CATSSALGGSYEQYF. CDR3 sequence (DNA): TGTGCCACCAGCAGCGCCCTTGGAGGAAGCTACGAGCAGTACTTC.

This clonotype occurred many times. The rearrangement joins TRBV6-9 to TRBJ2-7; D not resolved. The CDR3 length is 17 residues. The V end was cut by 3 bases, the J end by 0 bases, with 18 bases between. Germline loops: CDR1 MNHGY, CDR2 SVAAGI. The CDR3 region has the DNA TGTGCCAGCAGTTACTCAGGTGGTGGGCCTAGCTCCTACGAGCAGTACTTC. It codes for CASSYSGGGPSSYEQYF.

The CDR3 coding sequence is TGTGCCAGCAGGTCCCCGGGGGGCACCTACGAGCAGTACTTC. Its translation is CASRSPGGTYEQYF. The chain employs TRBV28 and TRBJ2-7; possibly TRBD2 for D (7 bases). Looked up from germline, CDR1 is MDHEN and CDR2 is SYDVKM. Trimming removed 6 bases from V and 2 bases from J, with 14 bases in between. CDR3 length: 14 amino acids.